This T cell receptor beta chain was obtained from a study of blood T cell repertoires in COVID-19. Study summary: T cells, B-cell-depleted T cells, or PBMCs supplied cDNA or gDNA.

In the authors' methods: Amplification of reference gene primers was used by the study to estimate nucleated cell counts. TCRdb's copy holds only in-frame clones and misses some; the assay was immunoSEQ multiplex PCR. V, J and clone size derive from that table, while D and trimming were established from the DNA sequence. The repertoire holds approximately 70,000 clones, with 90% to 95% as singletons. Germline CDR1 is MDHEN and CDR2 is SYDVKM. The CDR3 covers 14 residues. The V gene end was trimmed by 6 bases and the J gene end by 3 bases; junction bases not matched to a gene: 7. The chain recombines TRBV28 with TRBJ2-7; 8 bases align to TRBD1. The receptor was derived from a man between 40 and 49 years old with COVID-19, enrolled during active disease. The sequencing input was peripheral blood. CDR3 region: CASRAPGGGYEQYF. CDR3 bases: TGTGCCAGCAGGGCCCCAGGGGGCGGCTACGAGCAGTACTTC.